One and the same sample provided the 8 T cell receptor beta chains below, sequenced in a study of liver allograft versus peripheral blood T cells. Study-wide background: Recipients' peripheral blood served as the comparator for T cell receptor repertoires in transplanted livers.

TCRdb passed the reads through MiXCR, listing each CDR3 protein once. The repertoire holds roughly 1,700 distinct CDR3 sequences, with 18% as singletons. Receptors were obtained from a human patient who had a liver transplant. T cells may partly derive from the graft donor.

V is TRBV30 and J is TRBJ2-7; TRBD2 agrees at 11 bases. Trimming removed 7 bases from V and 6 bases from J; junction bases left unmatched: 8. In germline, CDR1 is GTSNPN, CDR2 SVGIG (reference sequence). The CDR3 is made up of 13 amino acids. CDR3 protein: CASTSGRSGEQYF. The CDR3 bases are TGTGCCTCCACTAGCGGGAGATCGGGCGAGCAGTACTTC.

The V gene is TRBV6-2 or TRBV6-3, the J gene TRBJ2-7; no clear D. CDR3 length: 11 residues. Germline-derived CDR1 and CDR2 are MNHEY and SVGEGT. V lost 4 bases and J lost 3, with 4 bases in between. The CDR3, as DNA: TGTGCCAGCAGTTGGGGCTACGAGCAGTACTTC. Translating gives CASSWGYEQYF.

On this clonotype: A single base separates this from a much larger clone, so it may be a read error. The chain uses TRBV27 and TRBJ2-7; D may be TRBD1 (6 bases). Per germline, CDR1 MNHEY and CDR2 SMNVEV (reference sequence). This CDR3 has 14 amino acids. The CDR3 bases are TGTGCCAGCAGTTTAACAGGGAGCCCCTACGAGCTGTACTTC. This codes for CASSLTGSPYELYF.

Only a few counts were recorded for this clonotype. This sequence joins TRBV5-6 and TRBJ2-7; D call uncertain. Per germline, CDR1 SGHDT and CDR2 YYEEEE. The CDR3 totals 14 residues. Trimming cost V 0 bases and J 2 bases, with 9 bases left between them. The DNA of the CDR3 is TGTGCCAGCAGCTTGGCGCTGTACCCCTACGAGCAGTACTTC. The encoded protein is CASSLALYPYEQYF.

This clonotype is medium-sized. The CDR3 coding sequence is TGTGCCAGTAGTATGGGGACACCCTACGAGCAGTACTTC. Amino acid sequence: CASSMGTPYEQYF. J is TRBJ2-7 and V is TRBV19; D possibly corresponds to TRBD1 (6 bases). CDR1 and CDR2 from the germline V gene are LNHDA and SQIVND (reference sequence). Trimming cost V 3 bases and J 2 bases, with 8 bases left between them. CDR3 length: 13 residues.

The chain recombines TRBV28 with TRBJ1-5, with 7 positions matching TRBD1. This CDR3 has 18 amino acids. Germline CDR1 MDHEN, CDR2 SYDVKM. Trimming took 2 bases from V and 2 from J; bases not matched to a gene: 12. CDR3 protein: CASSLLLFDRAGNQPQHF. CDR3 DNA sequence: TGTGCCAGCAGTTTACTCCTCTTCGACAGGGCCGGCAATCAGCCCCAGCATTTT. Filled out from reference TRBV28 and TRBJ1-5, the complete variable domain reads DVKVTQSSRYLVKRTGEKVFLECVQDMDHENMFWYRQDPGLGLRLIYFSYDVKMKEKGDIPEGYSVSREKKERFSLILESASTNQTSMYLCASSLLLFDRAGNQPQHFGDGTRLSIL.

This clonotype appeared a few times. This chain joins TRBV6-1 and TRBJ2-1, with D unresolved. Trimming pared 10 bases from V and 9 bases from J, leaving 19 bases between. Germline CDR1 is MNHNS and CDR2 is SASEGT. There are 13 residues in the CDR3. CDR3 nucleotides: TGTGCCACTTCGACTTGGGTCTCCGGTGAGCAGTTCTTC. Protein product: CATSTWVSGEQFF.

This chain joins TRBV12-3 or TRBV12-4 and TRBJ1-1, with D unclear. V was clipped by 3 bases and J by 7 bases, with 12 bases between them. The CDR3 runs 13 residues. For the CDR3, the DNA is TGTGCCAGCAGTTTTTCCCCCGTCTTTGAAGCTTTCTTT. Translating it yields CASSFSPVFEAFF.